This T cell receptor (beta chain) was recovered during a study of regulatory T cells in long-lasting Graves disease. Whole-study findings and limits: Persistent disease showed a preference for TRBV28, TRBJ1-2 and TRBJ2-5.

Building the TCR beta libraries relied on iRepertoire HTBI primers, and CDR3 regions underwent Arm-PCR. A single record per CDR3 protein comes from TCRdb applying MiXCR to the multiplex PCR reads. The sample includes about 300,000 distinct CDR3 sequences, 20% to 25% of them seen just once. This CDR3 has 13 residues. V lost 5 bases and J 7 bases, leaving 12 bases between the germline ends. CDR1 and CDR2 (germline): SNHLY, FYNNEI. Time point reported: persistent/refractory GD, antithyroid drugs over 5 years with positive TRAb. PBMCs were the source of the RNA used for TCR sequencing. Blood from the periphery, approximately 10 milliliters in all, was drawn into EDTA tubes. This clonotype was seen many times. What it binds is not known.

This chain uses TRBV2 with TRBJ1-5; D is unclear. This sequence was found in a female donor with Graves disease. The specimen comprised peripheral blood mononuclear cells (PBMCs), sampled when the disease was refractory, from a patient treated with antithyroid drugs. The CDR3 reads CASSKGLGQPQHF. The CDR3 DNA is TGTGCCAGCAGTAAGGGTTTAGGCCAGCCCCAGCATTTT.